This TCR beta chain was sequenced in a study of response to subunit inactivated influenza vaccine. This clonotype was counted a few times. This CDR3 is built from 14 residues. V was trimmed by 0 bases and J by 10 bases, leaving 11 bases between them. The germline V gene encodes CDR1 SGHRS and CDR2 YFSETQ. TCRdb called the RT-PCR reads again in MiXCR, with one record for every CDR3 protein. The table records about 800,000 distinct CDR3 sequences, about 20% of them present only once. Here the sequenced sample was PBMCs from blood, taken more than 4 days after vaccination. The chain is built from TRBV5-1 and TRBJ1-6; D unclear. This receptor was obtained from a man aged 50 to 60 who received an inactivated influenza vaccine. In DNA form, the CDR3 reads TGCGCCAGCAGCTTGGCCGGGATTGGGTCACCCCTCCACTTT. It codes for CASSLAGIGSPLHF.